The T cell receptor beta chain described here comes from a study of cytomegalovirus exposure and HLA in healthy donors. The PCR ran on 60 Vbeta and 13 Jbeta primers. As originally analysed: The count from a later analysis was 65 million to 90 million unique TCR beta chains, around 10 million of them shared. Only in-frame clones appear in the TCRdb table, and some are missing; sequencing was by immunoSEQ multiplex PCR. The DNA was the basis for D and trimming; V, J and clone size are from that table. The table lists 200,000 or so clones, 80% to 90% of them singletons. This CDR3 region has 14 residues. Per the germline V gene, CDR1 is SEHNR and CDR2 is FQNEAQ (reference sequence). V lost 5 bases, J lost 5 bases, and 15 bases lay in between.

The TCR comes from a man aged 30 to 45 in good health and CMV-seronegative. The specimen was PBMCs. This chain uses TRBV7-9 with TRBJ2-5, with D maybe TRBD2 (7 bases). This CDR3 reads CASSPGGSWETQYF. CDR3 bases: TGTGCCAGCAGCCCGGGGGGCAGCTGGGAGACCCAGTACTTC. The full variable domain, completed using reference TRBV7-9 and TRBJ2-5, is DTGVSQNPRHKITKRGQNVTFRCDPISEHNRLYWYRQTLGQGPEFLTYFQNEAQLEKSRLLSDRFSAERPKGSFSTLEIQRTEQGDSAMYLCASSPGGSWETQYFGPGTRLLVL.